The sequence of this TCR beta chain was determined in a study of neurological immune-mediated disorders. The study, taken as a whole, reports: No CDR3 amino acid sequences recurred among expanded clones across subjects, suggesting private repertoires in all groups. HTLV-1-associated myelopathy ranked highest for TCR clonal expansion and multiple sclerosis lowest, beneath healthy controls.

Volunteers attending a blood bank in Maryland, USA, served as healthy controls. This clonotype has at least ten counts. Antigen: not known. With 10-nucleotide random UMIs included, cDNA was synthesized by 5'RACE. TCRdb passed the 5' RACE reads through MiXCR, listing each CDR3 protein once. This table has over 13,000 distinct CDR3 sequences, 8.5% to 12% appearing once. Sequencing was performed on PBMCs. The sequence was collected from a woman aged 40 to 50 in good health.

The CDR3 DNA reads as TGTGCCAGCAGCGTAGGCAGCCAACCCTACGAGCAGTACTTC. This sequence encodes CASSVGSQPYEQYF. This chain connects TRBV9 to TRBJ2-7; D remains unclear. CDR1 and CDR2 from the germline V gene are SGDLS and YYNGEE. The CDR3 totals 14 residues. V lost 0 bases, J lost 2 bases, and 9 bases lay in between.